The source of this TCR beta chain is a study of T cell responses to AZD1222 COVID-19 vaccine. Study overall: Pooled in the analysis were second doses at about 4 or about 12 weeks. Whole-study findings and limits: No repertoire was sampled before or during the peak T cell response, only after it.

In regard to this clone: Antigen specificity is unknown.

V lost 4 bases, J lost 4 bases, and 17 bases lay in between. This CDR3 has 16 residues. Germline V gene lookup returns CDR1 MNHEY and CDR2 SVGEGT. Sequencing used immunoSEQ multiplex PCR; TCRdb keeps in-frame clones, though not all of them. Here the sample spans roughly 150,000 clones, around nine tenths being singletons. Sequencing used peripheral blood, obtained on day 0 of AZD1222 vaccination. The TCR comes from an adult in good health. The chain combines TRBV6-2 or TRBV6-3 with TRBJ1-5; D is undetermined. Written as DNA, the CDR3 is TGTGCCAGCAGTTTATGGATGGGCCAAGGAAATCAGCCCCAGCATTTT. This translates into CASSLWMGQGNQPQHF.